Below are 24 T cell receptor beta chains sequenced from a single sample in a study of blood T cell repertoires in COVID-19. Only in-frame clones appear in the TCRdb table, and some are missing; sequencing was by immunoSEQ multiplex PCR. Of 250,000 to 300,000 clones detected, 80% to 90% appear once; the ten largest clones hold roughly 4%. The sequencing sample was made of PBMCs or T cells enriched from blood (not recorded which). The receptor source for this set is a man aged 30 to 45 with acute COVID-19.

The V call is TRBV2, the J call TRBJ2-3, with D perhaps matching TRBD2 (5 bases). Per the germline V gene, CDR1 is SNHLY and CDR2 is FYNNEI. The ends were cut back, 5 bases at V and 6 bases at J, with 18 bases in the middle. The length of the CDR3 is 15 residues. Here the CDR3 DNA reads TGTGCCAGCAGTACCCAACTCGGAGGAATGGATACGCAGTATTTT. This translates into CASSTQLGGMDTQYF.

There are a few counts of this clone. The CDR3 DNA follows: TGTGCCATCAGTGAGTCTGATCGGCAGGTAGATGAGCAGTTCTTC. This gives the protein CAISESDRQVDEQFF. The chain links TRBV10-3 to TRBJ2-1; D unclear. CDR3 length: 15 residues. The V and J ends lost 0 bases and 8 bases respectively, with 14 bases between them. The germline gives CDR1 ENHRY, CDR2 SYGVKD.

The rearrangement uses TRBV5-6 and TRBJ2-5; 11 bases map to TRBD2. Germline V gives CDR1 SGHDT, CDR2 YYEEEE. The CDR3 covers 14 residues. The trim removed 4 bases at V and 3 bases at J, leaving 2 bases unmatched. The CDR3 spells CASSQGLAEETQYF. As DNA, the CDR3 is TGTGCCAGCAGCCAGGGACTAGCGGAAGAGACCCAGTACTTC.

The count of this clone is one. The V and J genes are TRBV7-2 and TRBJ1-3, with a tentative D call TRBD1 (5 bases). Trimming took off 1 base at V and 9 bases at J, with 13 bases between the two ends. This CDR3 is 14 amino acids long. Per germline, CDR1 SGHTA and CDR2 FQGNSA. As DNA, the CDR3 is TGTGCCAGCAGCTTAGGACAGCCCGGGGGCACCATATATTTT. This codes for CASSLGQPGGTIYF.

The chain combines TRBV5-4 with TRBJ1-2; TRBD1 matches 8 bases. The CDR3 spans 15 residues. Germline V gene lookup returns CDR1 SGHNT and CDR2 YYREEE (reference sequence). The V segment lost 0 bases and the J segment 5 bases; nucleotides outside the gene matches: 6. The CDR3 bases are TGTGCCAGCAGCTTGGGGCCAGGGGGCAGGTATGGCTACACCTTC. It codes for CASSLGPGGRYGYTF.

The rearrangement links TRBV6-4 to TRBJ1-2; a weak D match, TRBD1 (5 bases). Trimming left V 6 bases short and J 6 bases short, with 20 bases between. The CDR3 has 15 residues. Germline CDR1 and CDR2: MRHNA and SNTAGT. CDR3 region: CASSQTPRGRDGYTF. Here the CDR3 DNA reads TGTGCCAGCAGCCAGACACCGCGGGGGAGGGATGGCTACACCTTC.

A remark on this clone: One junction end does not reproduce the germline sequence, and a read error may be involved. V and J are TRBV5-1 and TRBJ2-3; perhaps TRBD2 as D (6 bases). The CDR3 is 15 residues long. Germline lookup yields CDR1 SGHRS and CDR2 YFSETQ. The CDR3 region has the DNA TGTGCCAGCAGCTTGGAGGGGACTTCCACAGATACGCAGTATTTT. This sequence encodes CASSLEGTSTDTQYF.

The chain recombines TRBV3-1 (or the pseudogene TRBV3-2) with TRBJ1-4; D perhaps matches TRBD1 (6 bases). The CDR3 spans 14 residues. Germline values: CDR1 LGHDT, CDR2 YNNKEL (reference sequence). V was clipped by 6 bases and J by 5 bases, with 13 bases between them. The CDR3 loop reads CASRSGTLNEKLFF. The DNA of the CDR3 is TGTGCCAGCAGGTCCGGGACATTGAATGAAAAACTGTTTTTT.

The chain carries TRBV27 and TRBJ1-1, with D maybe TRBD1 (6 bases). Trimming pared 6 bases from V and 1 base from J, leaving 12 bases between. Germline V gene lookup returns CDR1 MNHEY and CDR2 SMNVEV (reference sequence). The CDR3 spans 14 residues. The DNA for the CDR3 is TGTGCCAGCAGCAGAGGACAGCCGAACACTGAAGCTTTCTTT. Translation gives CASSRGQPNTEAFF.

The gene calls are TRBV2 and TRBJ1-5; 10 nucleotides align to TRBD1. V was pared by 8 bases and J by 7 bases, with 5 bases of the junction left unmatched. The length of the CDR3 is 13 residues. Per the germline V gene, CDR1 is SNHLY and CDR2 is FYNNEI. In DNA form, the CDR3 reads TGTGCCAGCCGGACAGGGGGAGAACAGCCCCAGCATTTT. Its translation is CASRTGGEQPQHF.

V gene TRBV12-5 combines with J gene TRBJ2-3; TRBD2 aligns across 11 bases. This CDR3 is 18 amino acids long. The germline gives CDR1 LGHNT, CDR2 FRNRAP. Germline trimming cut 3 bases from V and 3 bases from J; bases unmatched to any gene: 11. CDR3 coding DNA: TGTGCTAGTGGTTTCACCCTGTTAGCGGGGGGGCCAACAGATACGCAGTATTTT. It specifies CASGFTLLAGGPTDTQYF.

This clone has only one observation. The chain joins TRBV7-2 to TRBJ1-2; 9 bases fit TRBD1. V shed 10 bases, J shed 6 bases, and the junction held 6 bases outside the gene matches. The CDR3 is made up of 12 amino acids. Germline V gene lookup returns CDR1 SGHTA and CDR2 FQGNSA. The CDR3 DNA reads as TGTGCCATAGAACAGGGGGCGAATGGCTACACCTTC. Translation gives CAIEQGANGYTF.

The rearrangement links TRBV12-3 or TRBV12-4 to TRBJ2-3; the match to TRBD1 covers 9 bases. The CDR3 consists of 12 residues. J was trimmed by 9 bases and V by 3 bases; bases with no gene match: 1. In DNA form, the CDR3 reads TGTGCCAGCAGTTTCGGACAGGGGACGCAGTATTTT. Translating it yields CASSFGQGTQYF.

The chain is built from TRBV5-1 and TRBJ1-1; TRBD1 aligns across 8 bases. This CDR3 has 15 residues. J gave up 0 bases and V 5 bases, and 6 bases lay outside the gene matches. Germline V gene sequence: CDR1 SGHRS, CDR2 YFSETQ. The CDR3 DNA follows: TGCGCCAGCAGACCCACAGGGGGTTTGAACACTGAAGCTTTCTTT. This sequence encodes CASRPTGGLNTEAFF.

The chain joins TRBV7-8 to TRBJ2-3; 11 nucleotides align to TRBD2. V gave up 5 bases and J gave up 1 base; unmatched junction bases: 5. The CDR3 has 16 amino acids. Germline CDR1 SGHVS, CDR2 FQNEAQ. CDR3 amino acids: CASSLLTSGGTDTQYF. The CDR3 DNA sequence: TGTGCCAGCAGCCTCCTGACTAGCGGGGGCACAGATACGCAGTATTTT.

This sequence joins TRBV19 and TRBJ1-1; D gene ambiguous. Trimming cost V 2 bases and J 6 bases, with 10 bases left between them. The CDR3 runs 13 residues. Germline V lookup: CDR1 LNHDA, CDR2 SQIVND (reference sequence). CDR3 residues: CASSITTSAEAFF. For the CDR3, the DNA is TGTGCCAGTAGTATAACAACGAGCGCTGAAGCTTTCTTT. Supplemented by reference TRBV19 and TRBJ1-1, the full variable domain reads DGGITQSPKYLFRKEGQNVTLSCEQNLNHDAMYWYRQDPGQGLRLIYYSQIVNDFQKGDIAEGYSVSREKKESFPLTVTSAQKNPTAFYLCASSITTSAEAFFGQGTRLTVV.

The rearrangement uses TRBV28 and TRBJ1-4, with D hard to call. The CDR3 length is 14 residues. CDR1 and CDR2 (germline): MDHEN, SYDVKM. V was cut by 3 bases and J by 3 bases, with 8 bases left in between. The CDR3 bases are TGTGCCAGCAGTTTGGTCTATTCTAATGAAAAACTGTTTTTT. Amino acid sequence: CASSLVYSNEKLFF.

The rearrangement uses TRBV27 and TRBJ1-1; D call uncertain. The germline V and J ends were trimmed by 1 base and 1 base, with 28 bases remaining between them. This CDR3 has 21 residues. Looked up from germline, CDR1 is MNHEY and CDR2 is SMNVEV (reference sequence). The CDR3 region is CASSLLNHVTPRAGANTEAFF. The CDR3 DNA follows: TGTGCCAGCAGTTTATTAAATCACGTTACACCGCGGGCGGGAGCGAACACTGAAGCTTTCTTT.

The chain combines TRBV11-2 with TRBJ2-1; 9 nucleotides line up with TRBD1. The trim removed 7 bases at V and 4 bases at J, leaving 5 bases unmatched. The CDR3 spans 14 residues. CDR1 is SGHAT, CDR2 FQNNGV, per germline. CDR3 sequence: CASTRQGGYNEQFF. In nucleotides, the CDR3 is TGTGCCAGCACAAGACAGGGGGGTTACAATGAGCAGTTCTTC.

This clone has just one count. CDR3 loop: CASSYPLTGFGSGANVLTF. In nucleotides, the CDR3 is TGTGCCAGCAGCTACCCCCTAACGGGATTTGGCTCTGGGGCCAACGTCCTGACTTTC. The chain links TRBV7-9 to TRBJ2-6; TRBD2 might be the D (5 bases). The V gene lost 4 bases and the J gene lost 0 bases, with 19 bases spanning the gap. Germline values: CDR1 SEHNR, CDR2 FQNEAQ (reference sequence). CDR3 length: 19 residues.

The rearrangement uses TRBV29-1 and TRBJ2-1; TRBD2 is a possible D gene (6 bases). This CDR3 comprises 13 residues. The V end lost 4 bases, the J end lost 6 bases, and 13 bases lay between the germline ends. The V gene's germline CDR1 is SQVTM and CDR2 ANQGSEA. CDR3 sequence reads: CSVVRTTGNEQFF. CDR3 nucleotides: TGCAGCGTTGTAAGGACTACAGGCAATGAGCAGTTCTTC.

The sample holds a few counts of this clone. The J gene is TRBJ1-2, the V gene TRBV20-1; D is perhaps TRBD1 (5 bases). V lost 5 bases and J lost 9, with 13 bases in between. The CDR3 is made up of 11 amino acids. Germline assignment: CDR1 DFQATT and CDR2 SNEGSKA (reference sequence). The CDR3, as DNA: TGCAGTGCTTCTCAGGACACGCGCTACACCTTC. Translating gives CSASQDTRYTF.

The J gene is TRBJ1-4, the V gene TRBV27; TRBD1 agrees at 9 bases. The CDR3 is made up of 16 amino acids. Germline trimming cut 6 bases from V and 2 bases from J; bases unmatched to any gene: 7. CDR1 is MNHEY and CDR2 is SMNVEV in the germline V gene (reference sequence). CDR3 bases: TGTGCCAGCAGACTCGGACAGGGGCCTACTAATGAAAAACTGTTTTTT. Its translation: CASRLGQGPTNEKLFF.

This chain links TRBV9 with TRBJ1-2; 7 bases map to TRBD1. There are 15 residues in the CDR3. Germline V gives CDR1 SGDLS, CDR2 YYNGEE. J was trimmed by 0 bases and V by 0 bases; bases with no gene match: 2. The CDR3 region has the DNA TGTGCCAGCAGCGTAGACACAGGGGCTAACTATGGCTACACCTTC. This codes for CASSVDTGANYGYTF.